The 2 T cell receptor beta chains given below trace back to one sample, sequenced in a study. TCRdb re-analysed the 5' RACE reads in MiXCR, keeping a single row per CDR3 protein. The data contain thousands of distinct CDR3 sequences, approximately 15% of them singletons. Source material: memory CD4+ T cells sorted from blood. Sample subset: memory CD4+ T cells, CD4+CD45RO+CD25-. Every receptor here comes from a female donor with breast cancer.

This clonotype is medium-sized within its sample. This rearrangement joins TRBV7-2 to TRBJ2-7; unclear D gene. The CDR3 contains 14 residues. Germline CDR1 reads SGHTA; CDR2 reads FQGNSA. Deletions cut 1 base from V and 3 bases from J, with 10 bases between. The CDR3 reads CASSLDQAVYEQYF. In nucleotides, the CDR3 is TGTGCCAGCAGCTTAGATCAGGCCGTCTACGAGCAGTACTTC.

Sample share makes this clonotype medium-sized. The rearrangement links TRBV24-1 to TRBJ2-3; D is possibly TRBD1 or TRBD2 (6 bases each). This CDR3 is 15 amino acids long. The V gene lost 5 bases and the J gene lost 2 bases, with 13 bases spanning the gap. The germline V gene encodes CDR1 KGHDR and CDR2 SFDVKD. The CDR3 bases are TGTGCCACCAGTGCTCGGGGGCGGATCACAGATACGCAGTATTTT. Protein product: CATSARGRITDTQYF.